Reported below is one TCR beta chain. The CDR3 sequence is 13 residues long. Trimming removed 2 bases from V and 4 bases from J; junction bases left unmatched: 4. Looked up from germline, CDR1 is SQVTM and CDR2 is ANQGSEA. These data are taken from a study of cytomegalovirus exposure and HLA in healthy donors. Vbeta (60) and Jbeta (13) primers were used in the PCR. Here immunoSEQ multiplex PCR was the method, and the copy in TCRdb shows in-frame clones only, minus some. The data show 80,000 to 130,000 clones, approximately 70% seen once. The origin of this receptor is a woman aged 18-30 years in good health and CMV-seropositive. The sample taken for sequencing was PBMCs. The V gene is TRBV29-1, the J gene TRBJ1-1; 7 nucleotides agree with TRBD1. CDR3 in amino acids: CSVEQGDGTEAFF. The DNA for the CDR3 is TGCAGCGTTGAACAGGGGGATGGCACTGAAGCTTTCTTT. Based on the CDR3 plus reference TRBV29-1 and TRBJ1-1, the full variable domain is SAVISQKPSRDICQRGTSLTIQCQVDSQVTMMFWYRQQPGQSLTLIATANQGSEATYESGFVIDKFPISRPNLTFSTLTVSNMSPEDSSIYLCSVEQGDGTEAFFGQGTRLTVV.